This TCR beta chain is drawn from a study of graft-versus-host responses after intestinal transplantation. Across the study: Recipients uniformly received anti-thymocyte globulin induction, followed by tacrolimus and steroids for roughly 3 years.

This clone was seen a few times. The antigen is not known. The assay was immunoSEQ multiplex PCR, and TCRdb's table has in-frame clones only and misses some. The table lists over 80,000 clones, 91% of them singletons. The V end lost 0 bases, the J end lost 2 bases, and 6 bases lay between the germline ends. CDR1 is SGHNT and CDR2 is YYREEE in the germline V gene (reference sequence). The CDR3 extends over 14 amino acids. Whole-study results and caveats: Circulating GvH clones peaking coincided with falling HvG clones soon after transplant. Recipient marrow showed GvH clones, some seen first in ileum or blood.

V and J are TRBV5-4 and TRBJ1-3, with a weak D call TRBD1 (5 bases). The input for sequencing was unstimulated CD4+ T cells sorted from spleen or lymph node cells, taken before transplant. The receptor comes from a human donor who was the organ donor for an intestinal transplant. The CDR3 coding sequence is TGTGCCAGCAGCTTGGGGGGGGCTGGAAACACCATATATTTT. It encodes CASSLGGAGNTIYF.